What follows is one TCR beta chain and its context. This sample is part of a study of blood T cell repertoires in COVID-19. Profiling relied on immunoSEQ multiplex PCR, and the TCRdb table lists in-frame clones only, not all of them. This table has a few hundred thousand clones, 87% appearing once. Per germline, CDR1 MDHEN and CDR2 SYDVKM. The CDR3 is made up of 16 amino acids. Unmatched junction bases numbered 7, after V lost 6 bases and J lost 2 bases. Participant ages covered about 18 to 95 years across 24 US areas. Cohort 3 recovery required two negative PCRs, clearance, or symptom resolution. The V call is TRBV28, the J call TRBJ1-3; 10 bases are shared with TRBD1. The source is a woman between 25 and 40 years old who had recovered from COVID-19. Sequencing used PBMCs or T cells enriched from blood (not recorded which). This CDR3 is CASSVTGGSTGNTIYF. CDR3 sequence (DNA): TGTGCCAGCAGCGTGACAGGGGGCTCTACTGGAAACACCATATATTTT.